Each of the 28 T cell receptor beta chains below was sequenced from the same sample in a study of T cells after yellow fever vaccination. TCRdb ran MiXCR on the 5' RACE reads and lists one entry per CDR3 protein. Seen here are about 330,000 distinct CDR3 sequences, approximately 8% observed once, and the top ten hold 17%. Sample: PBMCs, taken 35 to 50 days after the first yellow fever vaccination. All receptors derive from a man aged 18 to 35 who received the YFV17D yellow fever vaccine.

The chain links TRBV4-3 to TRBJ2-7; D perhaps matches TRBD1 (5 bases). This CDR3 spans 13 amino acids. CDR1 is LGHNA and CDR2 is YSLEER in the germline V gene. V was shortened by 0 bases and J by 5 bases, with 8 bases between the two germline ends. This CDR3 reads CASSQDRANEQYF. The CDR3 DNA sequence: TGCGCCAGCAGCCAAGACAGGGCCAACGAGCAGTACTTC.

In its sample, this clonotype was seen many times. The chain is built from TRBV7-3 and TRBJ2-1; D is undetermined. This CDR3 is 13 amino acids long. Trimming removed 5 bases from V and 0 bases from J, with 5 bases in between. Germline loops: CDR1 SGHTA, CDR2 FQGTGA. CDR3 DNA sequence: TGTGCCAGCAGCGCGAGCTCCTACAATGAGCAGTTCTTC. This codes for CASSASSYNEQFF.

This clonotype has only a few counts. The chain has TRBV5-6 and TRBJ2-5, with unresolved D. V lost 5 bases, J lost 7 bases, and 15 bases lay in between. Germline CDR1 reads SGHDT; CDR2 reads YYEEEE. The CDR3 is 13 amino acids. The CDR3, as DNA: TGTGCCAGCAGGTCACAGAGCTCAGCGACCCAGTACTTC. Amino acids: CASRSQSSATQYF.

This clonotype was detected ten times or more. CDR3 DNA sequence: TGTGCCAGCAGCTTTGGCACCGGGGAGCTGTTTTTT. Translating it yields CASSFGTGELFF. This rearrangement joins TRBV5-6 to TRBJ2-2; D is undetermined. This CDR3 comprises 12 residues. CDR1 is SGHDT, CDR2 YYEEEE, per germline. Trimming cost V 2 bases and J 4 bases, with 3 bases left between them.

At least ten counts were recorded for this clonotype. The chain joins TRBV7-9 to TRBJ2-5; 7 nucleotides line up with TRBD2. CDR1 is SEHNR and CDR2 is FQNEAQ in the germline V gene (reference sequence). J lost 2 bases, V lost 5 bases, and 8 bases had no gene match. The CDR3 sequence is 15 residues long. The DNA for the CDR3 is TGTGCCAGCAGCCCGATGGGGACTACACAAGAGACCCAGTACTTC. Translation gives CASSPMGTTQETQYF.

This rearrangement joins TRBV7-9 to TRBJ1-2, with D uncertain. Trimming shortened V by 0 bases and J by 5 bases, and 7 bases separated the two germline ends. From germline, CDR1 is SEHNR and CDR2 FQNEAQ (reference sequence). The CDR3 spans 13 residues. As DNA, the CDR3 is TGTGCCAGCAGCTTAGCAGGGTCGTATGGCTACACCTTC. It codes for CASSLAGSYGYTF.

The chain employs TRBV10-3 and TRBJ2-3; D ambiguous. Germline V gene sequence: CDR1 ENHRY, CDR2 SYGVKD. V was trimmed by 3 bases and J by 0 bases, leaving 7 bases between them. This CDR3 comprises 14 residues. Written as DNA, the CDR3 is TGTGCCATCAGTGACAGAACTAGCACAGATACGCAGTATTTT. Its protein is CAISDRTSTDTQYF.

The rearrangement joins TRBV20-1 to TRBJ2-1, with 7 bases fitting TRBD2. This CDR3 is 17 amino acids long. Germline CDR1 reads DFQATT; CDR2 reads SNEGSKA (reference sequence). J lost 0 bases, V lost 1 base, and 9 bases had no gene match. In nucleotides, the CDR3 is TGCAGTGCTAGAGCCCCCGCCGGGGGGTACTCCTACAATGAGCAGTTCTTC. Translating it yields CSARAPAGGYSYNEQFF.

The chain links TRBV30 to TRBJ2-7, with a possible D match to TRBD2 (6 bases). The CDR3 loop spans 15 amino acids. V lost 0 bases, J lost 4 bases, and 16 bases lay in between. Germline CDR1 and CDR2: GTSNPN and SVGIG (reference sequence). Here the CDR3 reads CAWSVRRGFRYEQYF. The CDR3 region has the DNA TGTGCCTGGAGTGTACGTCGGGGGTTCAGGTACGAGCAGTACTTC. The full variable domain, its missing parts supplied by reference TRBV30 and TRBJ2-7, is SQTIHQWPATLVQPVGSPLSLECTVEGTSNPNLYWYRQAAGRGLQLLFYSVGIGQISSEVPQNLSASRPQDRQFILSSKKLLLSDSGFYLCAWSVRRGFRYEQYFGPGTRLTVT.

A few counts support this clonotype. The chain has TRBV5-1 and TRBJ1-4; TRBD1 might be the D (5 bases). V was clipped by 6 bases and J by 2 bases, with 11 bases between them. The CDR3 spans 14 residues. Germline V gives CDR1 SGHRS, CDR2 YFSETQ. The CDR3: CASTSGVTNEKLFF. The CDR3 nucleotides are TGCGCCAGCACCTCGGGGGTCACTAATGAAAAACTGTTTTTT.

The chain combines TRBV7-3 with TRBJ2-3, with D possibly TRBD2 on 6 matching bases. Trimming cost V 5 bases and J 6 bases, with 15 bases left between them. Germline CDR1 SGHTA, CDR2 FQGTGA. The CDR3 spans 14 residues. The DNA for the CDR3 is TGTGCCAGCAGCGCCCCCGGGACTCCTGATACGCAGTATTTT. Protein product: CASSAPGTPDTQYF.

This clonotype was counted between two and nine times. The chain uses TRBV20-1 and TRBJ2-5; D gene ambiguous. The ends were cut back, 5 bases at V and 0 bases at J, with 16 bases in the middle. This CDR3 spans 15 amino acids. From germline, CDR1 is DFQATT and CDR2 SNEGSKA (reference sequence). The CDR3 is CSAHPRAGNQETQYF. In nucleotides, the CDR3 is TGCAGTGCTCATCCTCGGGCAGGAAACCAAGAGACCCAGTACTTC.

The chain combines TRBV25-1 with TRBJ2-6; D is perhaps TRBD1 (6 bases). This CDR3 spans 17 amino acids. Trimming took off 4 bases at V and 0 bases at J, with 13 bases between the two ends. The germline V gene has CDR1 MGHDK and CDR2 SYGVNS. The CDR3 DNA is TGTGCCAGCAGTGTACAGGGTCTAGTCTCTGGGGCCAACGTCCTGACTTTC. Its translation is CASSVQGLVSGANVLTF.

The genes are TRBV7-3 and TRBJ1-5; D is unclear. Germline V lookup: CDR1 SGHTA, CDR2 FQGTGA. The V gene lost 2 bases and the J gene lost 4 bases, with 12 bases spanning the gap. This CDR3 has 15 amino acids. CDR3 protein: CASSLEREQNQPQHF. Here the CDR3 DNA reads TGTGCCAGCAGCTTAGAAAGGGAGCAAAATCAGCCCCAGCATTTT.

This clonotype was recorded a few times. The chain has TRBV9 and TRBJ1-2; 7 nucleotides agree with TRBD1. Germline V gives CDR1 SGDLS, CDR2 YYNGEE. This CDR3 is 12 amino acids long. V shed 6 bases and J 6 bases; nucleotides not matched to a gene: 5. CDR3: CASTRDSHGYTF. The CDR3 DNA sequence: TGTGCCAGCACTCGGGACAGTCATGGCTACACCTTC.

This clonotype was found a few times. V and J are TRBV5-1 and TRBJ1-1; D uncertain. With 0 bases removed from V and 0 bases from J, the gap between germline ends came to 12 bases. Germline V lookup: CDR1 SGHRS, CDR2 YFSETQ. The CDR3 extends over 16 amino acids. CDR3 residues: CASSLAEGRMNTEAFF. The CDR3 DNA reads TGCGCCAGCAGCTTGGCCGAAGGACGGATGAACACTGAAGCTTTCTTT.

This clonotype was detected only a few times. The chain links TRBV15 to TRBJ1-2; D is unclear. Trimming took 5 bases from V and 5 from J, leaving 9 bases between them. This CDR3 has 12 residues. Germline lookup yields CDR1 LNHNV and CDR2 YYDKDF (reference sequence). The CDR3 DNA follows: TGTGCCACCAGCGCAGGAACTTATGGCTACACCTTC. Amino acids: CATSAGTYGYTF.

The chain links TRBV12-3 or TRBV12-4 to TRBJ1-1, with 7 bases fitting TRBD1. The CDR3 has 12 residues. V lost 5 bases to trimming and J lost 7 bases; unmatched junction nucleotides: 4. The CDR3 is CASSTRDSEAFF. Written as DNA, the CDR3 is TGTGCCAGCAGTACCCGGGACAGTGAAGCTTTCTTT.

This clonotype was seen only a few times. CDR3 sequence reads: CASSTPPQGRYYGYTF. The DNA of the CDR3 is TGTGCCAGCAGCACACCGCCTCAGGGGAGGTACTATGGCTACACCTTC. The rearrangement joins TRBV5-5 to TRBJ1-2; D possibly corresponds to TRBD1 (6 bases). Per germline, CDR1 SGHKS and CDR2 YYEKEE (reference sequence). V shed 4 bases and J shed 3 bases, with 19 bases lying between them. The CDR3 runs 16 residues.

This chain links TRBV12-3 or TRBV12-4 with TRBJ2-1, with 9 bases lining up with TRBD2. J gave up 3 bases and V 6 bases, and 3 bases lay outside the gene matches. The CDR3 spans 14 residues. CDR3 protein: CASSSSGVYNEQFF. The DNA for the CDR3 is TGTGCCAGCAGCTCTAGCGGGGTCTACAATGAGCAGTTCTTC.

V and J are TRBV5-1 and TRBJ2-1, with 7 bases fitting TRBD2. Trimming removed 1 base from V and 6 bases from J; junction bases left unmatched: 7. CDR1 and CDR2 from the germline V gene are SGHRS and YFSETQ. CDR3 length: 15 residues. The CDR3 DNA follows: TGCGCCAGCAGCTTGAGCCCGGGGGGAAGCAATGAGCAGTTCTTC. This sequence encodes CASSLSPGGSNEQFF.

This clonotype was counted a few times. J is TRBJ1-6 and V is TRBV4-1, with D hard to call. The V end lost 4 bases, the J end lost 5 bases, and 12 bases lay between the germline ends. The CDR3 is 15 residues long. CDR1 is MGHRA, CDR2 YSYEKL, per germline. The CDR3 sequence is CASSRRVGDNSPLHF. The CDR3 coding sequence is TGCGCCAGCAGCCGAAGAGTGGGAGATAATTCACCCCTCCACTTT.

This clonotype was observed a few times. This chain connects TRBV20-1 to TRBJ2-3; the D gene is possibly TRBD1 (5 bases). Trimming cost V 3 bases and J 10 bases, with 8 bases left between them. The CDR3 is 10 amino acids. CDR1 and CDR2 from the germline V gene are DFQATT and SNEGSKA (reference sequence). CDR3 residues: CSASLGAQYF. CDR3 nucleotide sequence: TGCAGTGCTAGCCTAGGGGCGCAGTATTTT.

This clonotype has a count of ten or more. The gene calls are TRBV5-1 and TRBJ1-2; D ambiguous. Germline CDR1 reads SGHRS; CDR2 reads YFSETQ. Trimming took 1 base from V and 1 from J, leaving 11 bases between them. This CDR3 is built from 15 residues. This CDR3 reads CASSLLEGDNYGYTF. The CDR3 region has the DNA TGCGCCAGCAGCTTGTTGGAGGGAGATAACTATGGCTACACCTTC.

J is TRBJ1-3 and V is TRBV9; D not resolved. CDR1 is SGDLS, CDR2 YYNGEE, per germline. The CDR3 consists of 13 residues. Trimming left V 6 bases short and J 1 base short, with 8 bases between. The CDR3 coding sequence is TGTGCCAGCAACAGAGTGTCTGGAAACACCATATATTTT. Its translation: CASNRVSGNTIYF.

This rearrangement joins TRBV5-5 to TRBJ1-1; D possibly corresponds to TRBD1 (5 bases). With 9 bases removed from V and 3 bases from J, the gap between germline ends came to 15 bases. Germline assignment: CDR1 SGHKS and CDR2 YYEKEE (reference sequence). The CDR3 runs to 13 residues. The DNA of the CDR3 is TGTGCCAACGGTCAGGGCCCCGACACTGAAGCTTTCTTT. It codes for CANGQGPDTEAFF.

This chain joins TRBV29-1 and TRBJ2-2; D is unclear. The CDR3 loop spans 12 amino acids. V lost 6 bases and J 6 bases, leaving 11 bases between the germline ends. Germline CDR1 reads SQVTM; CDR2 reads ANQGSEA. The CDR3 reads CSVSEAAGELFF. CDR3 sequence (DNA): TGCAGCGTCTCAGAGGCCGCCGGGGAGCTGTTTTTT.

This clonotype appeared a few times. The rearrangement links TRBV5-1 to TRBJ2-2, with D maybe TRBD1 (5 bases). V lost 7 bases, J lost 1 base, and 14 bases lay in between. Germline CDR1 SGHRS, CDR2 YFSETQ. The CDR3 is 15 residues long. The CDR3 sequence is CASRYGQRNTGELFF. The CDR3 DNA follows: TGCGCCAGCCGATACGGACAACGGAACACCGGGGAGCTGTTTTTT.